This T cell receptor (beta chain) was captured in a study of beta chain features in type 1 diabetes. With respect to this clone: Its antigen is unidentified.

Expressed TCRB transcripts were sequenced because the isolated RNA had all been reverse transcribed beforehand. TCRdb keeps only in-frame clones here, not all; method: immunoSEQ multiplex PCR. The sample records more than 250,000 clones, around 20% being singletons. Findings and limits, study-wide: Insertions at VDJ junctions were less frequent in type 1 diabetes patients. These patients also deleted more nucleotides at the same junctions. Type 1 diabetes patients had TCRB CDR3s that were shorter (moderately but significantly so) in all four CD4+ subsets. The study left unresolved whether HLA type influences TCRB rearrangement.

The sample was naive CD4+ T cells from blood. The sequence came from a woman in her 40s with type 1 diabetes.

CDR3 DNA: TGCAGCGTGGGACAGGGTTCCTCCTCTGGGGCCAACGTCCTGACTTTC. Translation: CSVGQGSSSGANVLTF. The chain links TRBV29-1 to TRBJ2-6; TRBD1 matches 9 bases. Per germline, CDR1 SQVTM and CDR2 ANQGSEA. V lost 6 bases to trimming and J lost 0 bases; unmatched junction nucleotides: 6. The CDR3 is 16 amino acids. The variable domain in full, completed from reference TRBV29-1 and TRBJ2-6, reads SAVISQKPSRDICQRGTSLTIQCQVDSQVTMMFWYRQQPGQSLTLIATANQGSEATYESGFVIDKFPISRPNLTFSTLTVSNMSPEDSSIYLCSVGQGSSSGANVLTFGAGSRLTVL.